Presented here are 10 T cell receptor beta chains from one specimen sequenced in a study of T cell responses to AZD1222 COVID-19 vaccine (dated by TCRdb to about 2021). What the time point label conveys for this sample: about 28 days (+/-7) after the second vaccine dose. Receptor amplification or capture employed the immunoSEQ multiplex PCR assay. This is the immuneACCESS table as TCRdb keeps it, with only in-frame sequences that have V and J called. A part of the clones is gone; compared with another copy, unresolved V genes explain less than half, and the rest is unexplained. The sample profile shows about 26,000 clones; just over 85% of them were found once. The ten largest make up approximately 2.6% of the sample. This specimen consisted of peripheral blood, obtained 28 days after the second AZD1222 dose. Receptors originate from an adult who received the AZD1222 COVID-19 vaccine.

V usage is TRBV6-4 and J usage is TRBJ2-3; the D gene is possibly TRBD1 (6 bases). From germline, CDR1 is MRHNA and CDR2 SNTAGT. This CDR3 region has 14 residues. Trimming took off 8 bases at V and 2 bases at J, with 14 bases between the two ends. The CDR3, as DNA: TGTGCCAGCGCGGCAGGGGCGGCCACAGATACGCAGTATTTT. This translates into CASAAGAATDTQYF.

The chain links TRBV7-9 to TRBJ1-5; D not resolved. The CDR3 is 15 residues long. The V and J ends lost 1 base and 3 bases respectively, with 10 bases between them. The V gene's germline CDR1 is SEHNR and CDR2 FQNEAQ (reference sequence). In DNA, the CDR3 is TGTGCCAGCAGCTTAGGGATTGGGGACAATCAGCCCCAGCATTTT. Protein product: CASSLGIGDNQPQHF.

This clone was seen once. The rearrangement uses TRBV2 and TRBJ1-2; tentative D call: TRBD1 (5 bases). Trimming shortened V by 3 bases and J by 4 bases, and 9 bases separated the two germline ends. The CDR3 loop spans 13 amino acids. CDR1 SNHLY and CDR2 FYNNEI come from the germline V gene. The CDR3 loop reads CASSDRARYGYTF. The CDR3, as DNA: TGTGCCAGCAGTGACAGGGCACGCTATGGCTACACCTTC.

CDR3 amino acids: CASSDKKSNSPLHF. CDR3 bases: TGTGCCAGCAGCGACAAAAAATCGAATTCACCCCTCCACTTT. The chain couples TRBV6-5 to TRBJ1-6, with D unresolved. The CDR3 extends over 14 amino acids. Germline V gives CDR1 MNHEY, CDR2 SVGAGI. V dropped 6 bases and J dropped 7 bases, with 13 bases sitting between them.

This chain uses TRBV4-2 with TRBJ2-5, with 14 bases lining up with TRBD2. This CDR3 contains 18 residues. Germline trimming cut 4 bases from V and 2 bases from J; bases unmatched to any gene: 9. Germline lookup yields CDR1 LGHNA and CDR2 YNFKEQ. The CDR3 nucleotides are TGTGCCAGCAGCCCCGCCTCGACTAGCGGGGGGGGGCAAGAGACCCAGTACTTC. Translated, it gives CASSPASTSGGGQETQYF.

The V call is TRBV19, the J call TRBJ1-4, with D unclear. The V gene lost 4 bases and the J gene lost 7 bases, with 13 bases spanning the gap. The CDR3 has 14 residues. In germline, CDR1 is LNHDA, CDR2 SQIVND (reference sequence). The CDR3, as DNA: TGTGCCAGTAGTACGACCCGGAAGGGTGAAAAACTGTTTTTT. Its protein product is CASSTTRKGEKLFF.

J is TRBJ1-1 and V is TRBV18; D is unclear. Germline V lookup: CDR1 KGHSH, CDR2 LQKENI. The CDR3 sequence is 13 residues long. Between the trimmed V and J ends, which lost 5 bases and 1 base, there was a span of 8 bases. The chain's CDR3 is CASSISKNTEAFF. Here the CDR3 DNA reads TGTGCCAGCTCAATCTCTAAGAACACTGAAGCTTTCTTT.

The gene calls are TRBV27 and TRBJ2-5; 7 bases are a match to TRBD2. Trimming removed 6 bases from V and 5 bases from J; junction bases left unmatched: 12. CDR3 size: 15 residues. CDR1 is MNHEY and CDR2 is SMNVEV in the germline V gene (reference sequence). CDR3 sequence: CASSLTSLGGETQYF. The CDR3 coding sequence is TGTGCCAGCAGCCTGACTAGCCTGGGAGGGGAGACCCAGTACTTC.

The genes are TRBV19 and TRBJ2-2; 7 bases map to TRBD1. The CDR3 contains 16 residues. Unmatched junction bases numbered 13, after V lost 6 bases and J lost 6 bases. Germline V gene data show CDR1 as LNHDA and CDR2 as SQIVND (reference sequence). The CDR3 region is CASSLMTGSQAGELFF. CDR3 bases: TGTGCCAGTAGCCTTATGACAGGGAGCCAGGCCGGGGAGCTGTTTTTT.

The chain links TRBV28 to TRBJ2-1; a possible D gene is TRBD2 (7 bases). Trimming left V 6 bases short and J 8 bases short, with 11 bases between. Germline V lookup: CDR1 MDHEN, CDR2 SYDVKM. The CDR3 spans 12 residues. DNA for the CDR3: TGTGCCAGCAGCCCGGGGGGCTATGAGCAGTTCTTC. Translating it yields CASSPGGYEQFF.